This paragraph covers one TCR beta chain sequence. The target antigen is unknown. This specimen belongs to a study of PD-L1 blockade in urothelial cancer. Looking at the study overall: Patients started atezolizumab at some point between 2012 and 2014, 1,200 mg intravenously every 3 weeks. Analyses were performed on blood at 3 weeks after treatment start (the second dose) and at 6 weeks.

With V trimmed by 8 bases and J by 1 base, 9 bases remained unmatched. Germline V gene data show CDR1 as SQVTM and CDR2 as ANQGSEA. CDR3 length: 15 amino acids. Time point here: pretreatment peripheral blood. Assay: immunoSEQ multiplex PCR; the TCRdb copy retains only in-frame clones and omits some. Found here are approximately 50,000 clones, over 65% of them singletons; the top ten hold roughly 1.4%. Broader study findings: The study found that durable-benefit patients expanded tumor-associated blood clones more at 3 weeks.

Material: PBMCs, obtained around atezolizumab (anti-PD-L1) treatment. The chain links TRBV29-1 to TRBJ1-2; 11 bases map to TRBD1. The TCR sequence derives from a man aged 50 to 60 with urothelial cancer. The CDR3 bases are TGCAGCTATCAAGGACAGGGGGCCGGTAACTATGGCTACACCTTC. This sequence encodes CSYQGQGAGNYGYTF.